The entry that follows covers one T cell receptor (beta chain) sequence. Its antigen is not yet known. Base-call qualities are not available, and no considerably larger clone is one nucleotide away. Library preparation was by the immunoSEQ multiplex PCR assay. Concerning the study's data processing: A statistical classification framework was built to diagnose cytomegalovirus status from the catalog of TCR beta chain sequences. Entries here come from immuneACCESS through TCRdb and include only in-frame sequences with V and J called. Some clones fail to appear in such tables; in the studies checked, an unresolved V gene covers under half of the shortfall, and the cause of the remainder is unknown. For V, J and clone size, that table is used; D and trimming come from the DNA. The sample data list some 120,000 clones, and 80% to 90% of these were observed just once. In total, the top ten clones hold roughly 2% of the sample.

Cut back by 0 bases and 4 bases, the V and J ends lie 10 bases apart. The CDR3 starts with the cysteine, ends with the phenylalanine, and has 14 residues. Just the 42-base CDR3 DNA is kept, in frame starting at base 1. In the germline V gene, CDR1 corresponds to SGDLS and CDR2 to YYNGEE. The sample comes from a study of cytomegalovirus exposure and HLA in healthy donors (dated by TCRdb to about 2017). About the full investigation: A later analysis indicated that the 120 or so validation repertoires were generated on the platform also employed for the 650 to 850 repertoires of the first cohort. The aim of the study was to test whether cataloging public T cell receptors could identify signatures of past pathogen exposure. Along with the approximately 700-subject first cohort, a separate validation cohort of approximately 110 different subjects was used. High-throughput TCR immunosequencing, statistical association of individual TCRs with disease status, and machine learning were combined to predict cytomegalovirus infection status. Overall study outcomes, separate from this receptor: In vitro tests confirmed that a few of the cytomegalovirus-associated TCR beta chains recognize cytomegalovirus antigens. The study gave a list of about 170 TCR beta chains associated with cytomegalovirus. Of the cluster scores, about 94% were above 0 in a later analysis, which found that TCRs clustered in the first cohort also tended to co-occur in the 110 or so validation repertoires. All 110 or so repertoires were used to score co-occurrence in the validation cohort in a later analysis, because that analysis had no HLA typing for the cohort. The classifier was reported to diagnose cytomegalovirus status with high specificity and sensitivity in both the original cohort and the validation cohort. Across donors, most TCR sequences were observed very rarely, whereas some public TCRs were present in many individuals. The authors suggested that the approach could potentially be extended to other disease states and immunological phenotypes.

The donors were included in the validation cohort of 120 subjects, a group kept apart from the roughly 700-subject first cohort. What was sequenced was PBMCs. This sequence uses TRBV9 and TRBJ1-1; TRBD1 could be the D gene, as 5 bases match. The receptor's source is a woman aged 18-29 years in good health and CMV-seronegative. The CDR3 region has the sequence CASSVGSGGTEAFF. The DNA reads as follows: TGTGCCAGCAGCGTAGGGTCGGGGGGCACTGAAGCTTTCTTT. The CDR3 plus the reference TRBV9 and TRBJ1-1 genes for the other parts give the full variable domain: DSGVTQTPKHLITATGQRVTLRCSPRSGDLSVYWYQQSLDQGLQFLIQYYNGEERAKGNILERFSAQQFPDLHSELNLSSLELGDSALYFCASSVGSGGTEAFFGQGTRLTVV.